These 29 T cell receptor beta chains share one sample of origin, sequenced in a study of T cells in women clearing cervical HPV infection (dated 2018 in TCRdb). Library creation used the immunoSEQ multiplex PCR assay. As stored in TCRdb, this immuneACCESS dataset retains in-frame rearrangements with V and J assigned. A fraction of the clones does not appear; measured against another copy, unresolved V genes explain less than half of the discrepancy, and the remainder lacks a known reason. The table kept for this sample lists 25,000 to 35,000 clones. Jointly, the top ten make up 4.2% of the sample. Material: blood buffy coat. The receptors were sampled from a woman between 18 and 70 years old with a cervical HPV16 infection that either progressed to CIN3+ or cleared (not recorded which).

Note on this clone: The read ends 3 residues before the CDR3 terminus; that terminus is restored from the germline J gene. The J gene is TRBJ1-5, the V gene TRBV6-2 or TRBV6-3; D might be TRBD1 (6 bases). The CDR3 consists of 17 residues. The germline gives CDR1 MNHEY, CDR2 SVGEGT. Trimming stripped 4 bases from V and 1 base from J, with 17 bases between. CDR3 DNA (partial): TGTGCCAGCAGTTGGCACGGACAGAGGAAGAGCAATCAGCCC. Its protein product is CASSWHGQRKSNQP. The full CDR3 is CASSWHGQRKSNQPQHF.

For this clone: The CDR3 end is not reached by the read, which stops 3 residues before it; the germline J gene fills it in. This chain joins TRBV7-2 and TRBJ2-7; possibly TRBD2 for D (6 bases). Germline V gene sequence: CDR1 SGHTA, CDR2 FQGNSA. V gave up 3 bases and J gave up 6 bases, with 12 bases separating them. The CDR3 contains 13 residues. The CDR3 sequence is CASSFRLVGEQYF. Incomplete CDR3 DNA: TGTGCCAGCAGCTTCCGACTAGTCGGCGAG.

Note on this clone: The read is 3 residues too short to cover the CDR3 end, so that end is filled in from the germline J gene. The V call is TRBV6-2 or TRBV6-3, the J call TRBJ2-1; D is undetermined. Germline loops: CDR1 MNHEY, CDR2 SVGEGT. The length of the CDR3 is 15 residues. V was cut by 8 bases and J by 2 bases, with 16 bases left in between. CDR3 bases read: TGTGCCAGCGGAGTAGGAGCGCCAGCCTACAATGAG. This gives the protein CASGVGAPAYNE. The whole CDR3 is CASGVGAPAYNEQFF.

In regard to this clone: The read halts 3 residues ahead of the CDR3 end, with the missing end drawn from the germline J gene. The rearrangement uses TRBV7-9 and TRBJ2-7; no clear D gene. V was clipped by 1 base and J by 6 bases, with 10 bases between them. The CDR3 extends over 13 amino acids. Germline V CDR1 and CDR2: SEHNR, FQNEAQ (reference sequence). The CDR3: CASSLGVRVEQYF. The CDR3 DNA, read in part, is TGTGCCAGCAGCTTAGGAGTCCGGGTCGAG. Looking up the rest from reference TRBV7-9 and TRBJ2-7 gives the full variable domain: DTGVSQNPRHKITKRGQNVTFRCDPISEHNRLYWYRQTLGQGPEFLTYFQNEAQLEKSRLLSDRFSAERPKGSFSTLEIQRTEQGDSAMYLCASSLGVRVEQYFGPGTRLTVT.

As regards this clone: The read ends 3 residues before the CDR3 terminus; that terminus is restored from the germline J gene. The chain couples TRBV19 to TRBJ2-7; 12 bases match TRBD2. From germline, CDR1 is LNHDA and CDR2 SQIVND (reference sequence). Trimming cost V 1 base and J 3 bases; bases outside gene matches: 1. The CDR3 totals 15 residues. The CDR3 loop is CASSIVTSGSYEQYF. The part of the CDR3 DNA that was read is TGTGCCAGTAGTATAGTGACTAGCGGGAGCTACGAG.

As to this clone: The sequenced fragment ends 3 residues before the CDR3 boundary, so the rest is inferred from the germline J gene. This chain uses TRBV10-3 with TRBJ1-5, with D unclear. This CDR3 has 13 amino acids. Germline values: CDR1 ENHRY, CDR2 SYGVKD. The germline V and J ends were trimmed by 4 bases and 5 bases, with 9 bases remaining between them. The CDR3 sequence is CAISASRDQPQHF. The sequenced CDR3 bases are TGTGCCATCAGTGCCTCGAGGGATCAGCCC.

As concerns this clone: The CDR3 is cut off 3 residues early in the read; its end comes from the germline J gene. This chain links TRBV2 with TRBJ2-7; 13 nucleotides agree with TRBD2. This CDR3 has 14 amino acids. With V trimmed by 4 bases and J by 6 bases, 3 bases remained unmatched. Germline V gives CDR1 SNHLY, CDR2 FYNNEI. The sequenced CDR3 bases are TGTGCCAGCAGTGTTGGACTAGCGGGAGTCGAG. Translating it yields CASSVGLAGVE. The complete CDR3 protein is CASSVGLAGVEQYF.

As regards this clone: One end of the junction is discordant with germline, which a read error may explain. Sequencing ends 3 residues short of the CDR3 end; the germline J gene provides the rest. The chain uses TRBV4-2 and TRBJ2-1, with D possibly being TRBD1 (6 bases). Germline V lookup: CDR1 LGHNA, CDR2 YNFKEQ. The CDR3 is made up of 15 amino acids. The DNA read from the CDR3 is TGCGCCAGCAGCCAAGGTCTGGACAGCGTCAATGAG. Residues: CASSQGLDSVNE. The full CDR3 sequence reads CASSQGLDSVNEQFF.

For this clone: The sequenced fragment ends 3 residues before the CDR3 boundary, so the rest is inferred from the germline J gene. The chain joins TRBV5-5 to TRBJ1-6; TRBD1 might be the D (5 bases). The CDR3 extends over 12 amino acids. Per the germline V gene, CDR1 is SGHKS and CDR2 is YYEKEE (reference sequence). The CDR3 is CASRDPGSPLHF. CDR3 DNA, as far as it was read: TGTGCCAGCAGGGACCCAGGGTCGCCC. Filled out from reference TRBV5-5 and TRBJ1-6, the complete variable domain reads DAGVTQSPTHLIKTRGQQVTLRCSPISGHKSVSWYQQVLGQGPQFIFQYYEKEERGRGNFPDRFSARQFPNYSSELNVNALLLGDSALYLCASRDPGSPLHFGNGTRLTVT.

Worth noting for this clone: The observed sequence ends 3 residues before the CDR3 terminus, with the missing tail filled in from the germline J gene. The rearrangement links TRBV7-9 to TRBJ1-2, with a possible D match to TRBD1 (6 bases). Trimming removed 3 bases at V and 6 bases at J, with 11 bases between. The germline V gene has CDR1 SEHNR and CDR2 FQNEAQ (reference sequence). CDR3 length: 13 residues. CDR3 residues: CASSFNREDGYTF. The CDR3 DNA, read in part, is TGTGCCAGCAGCTTTAACAGGGAGGATGGC.

The CDR3 spells CAWSTGTLDTQYF. The covered CDR3 bases are TGTGCCTGGAGTACCGGGACATTAGATACG. This chain connects TRBV30 to TRBJ2-3, with a weak D call TRBD1 (6 bases). Coverage ceases 3 residues before the CDR3 finishes, and the germline J gene fills in the end. In germline, CDR1 is GTSNPN, CDR2 SVGIG (reference sequence). V was cut by 2 bases and J by 5 bases, with 11 bases left in between. The CDR3 loop spans 13 amino acids.

As regards this clone: The read terminates 3 residues ahead of where the CDR3 ends, so the germline J gene completes it. This chain connects TRBV6-1 to TRBJ2-7; the D gene is possibly TRBD1 (5 bases). The CDR3 covers 15 residues. The V gene's germline CDR1 is MNHNS and CDR2 SASEGT. V shed 4 bases and J shed 4 bases, with 17 bases lying between them. Partial CDR3 DNA: TGTGCCAGCAGTGGACCCGGGCAGGGCGGTTACGAG. Translated: CASSGPGQGGYE. The whole CDR3 is CASSGPGQGGYEQYF.

Details on this clone: The CDR3 is cut off 3 residues early in the read; its end comes from the germline J gene. V usage is TRBV20-1 and J usage is TRBJ1-5; 10 bases fit TRBD1. V shed 2 bases and J 1 base; nucleotides not matched to a gene: 11. There are 18 residues in the CDR3. Germline loops: CDR1 DFQATT, CDR2 SNEGSKA (reference sequence). The covered CDR3 bases are TGCAGTGCTAGAAGGTTCGGGACAGGGGATCTGAGCAATCAGCCC. Its protein product is CSARRFGTGDLSNQP. The complete CDR3 protein is CSARRFGTGDLSNQPQHF.

With respect to this clone: With the read ending 3 residues before the CDR3 end, the germline J gene is used to fill in that end. J is TRBJ2-3 and V is TRBV5-1; TRBD2 might be the D (6 bases). The CDR3 has 16 residues. Germline V CDR1 and CDR2: SGHRS, YFSETQ. Trimming removed 1 base from V and 2 bases from J, with 14 bases in between. CDR3 region: CASSLSAGLYTDTQYF. The CDR3 bases that were read are TGCGCCAGCAGCTTGAGTGCGGGGCTTTACACAGATACG.

Concerning this clone: The read halts 3 residues ahead of the CDR3 end, with the missing end drawn from the germline J gene. This chain links TRBV7-2 with TRBJ2-5; 8 bases fit TRBD1. CDR1 and CDR2 (germline): SGHTA, FQGNSA. There are 15 residues in the CDR3. V lost 5 bases and J lost 6; bases outside the gene matches: 11. Partial CDR3 DNA: TGTGCCAGCAGCACCCGGACAGGGCCAGAAAAGACC. Translated, it gives CASSTRTGPEKT. The whole CDR3 protein reads CASSTRTGPEKTQYF.

Turning to this clone: The read ends 3 residues shy of where the CDR3 ends; the end is completed using the germline J gene. The chain carries TRBV5-1 and TRBJ1-4; 10 nucleotides agree with TRBD1. The CDR3 spans 16 residues. J was trimmed by 7 bases and V by 4 bases; bases with no gene match: 10. The germline gives CDR1 SGHRS, CDR2 YFSETQ. The CDR3 DNA, read in part, is TGCGCCAGCAGCGACCCGAGACAGGGGGCGTCTGAAAAA. Translation: CASSDPRQGASEK. The entire CDR3 protein is CASSDPRQGASEKLFF.

With respect to this clone: The CDR3 end lies 3 residues beyond the end of the read and is filled in from the germline J gene. V is TRBV27 and J is TRBJ2-7; 10 nucleotides match TRBD2. With V trimmed by 4 bases and J by 2 bases, 11 bases remained unmatched. The CDR3 spans 17 residues. The germline CDR1 and CDR2 sequences are MNHEY and SMNVEV (reference sequence). CDR3 residues: CASSSTIAGGLTYEQYF. The part of the CDR3 DNA that was read is TGTGCCAGCAGTTCCACGATAGCGGGAGGCCTAACCTACGAG.

As concerns this clone: The sequenced fragment ends 3 residues before the CDR3 boundary, so the rest is inferred from the germline J gene. This chain uses TRBV29-1 with TRBJ1-2, with D perhaps matching TRBD1 (5 bases). CDR1 SQVTM and CDR2 ANQGSEA come from the germline V gene. The V gene lost 4 bases and the J gene lost 2 bases, with 20 bases spanning the gap. This CDR3 spans 16 amino acids. CDR3 bases read: TGCAGCGTTGTTGGTTACGCGGCAGGGCCCAACTATGGC. Encoded protein: CSVVGYAAGPNYG. The entire CDR3 sequence reads CSVVGYAAGPNYGYTF. Full variable domain (remainder filled in from reference TRBV29-1 and TRBJ1-2): SAVISQKPSRDICQRGTSLTIQCQVDSQVTMMFWYRQQPGQSLTLIATANQGSEATYESGFVIDKFPISRPNLTFSTLTVSNMSPEDSSIYLCSVVGYAAGPNYGYTFGSGTRLTVV.

In the case of this clone: The read ends 3 residues early relative to the CDR3; the germline J gene fills the gap. This chain connects TRBV20-1 to TRBJ1-2, with TRBD1 identical over 10 bases. Germline lookup yields CDR1 DFQATT and CDR2 SNEGSKA (reference sequence). This CDR3 contains 14 residues. V was pared by 3 bases and J by 7 bases, with 8 bases of the junction left unmatched. Incomplete CDR3 DNA: TGCAGTGCTAGCCCCGGACAGGGGGTAGTTGGC. This codes for CSASPGQGVVG. The entire CDR3 sequence reads CSASPGQGVVGYTF.

The DNA read from the CDR3 is TGTGCCAGTAGTCCTTTAGGCAATCAGCCC. Translating gives CASSPLGNQP. The full-length CDR3 reads as CASSPLGNQPQHF. The chain links TRBV19 to TRBJ1-5, with D unresolved. The sequence runs out 3 residues before the end of the CDR3; the remainder is reconstructed from the germline J gene. Trimming left V 5 bases short and J 2 bases short, with 7 bases between. The CDR3 is made up of 13 amino acids. The germline V gene has CDR1 LNHDA and CDR2 SQIVND (reference sequence).

Of note for this clone: The read ends 3 residues before the CDR3 terminus; that terminus is restored from the germline J gene. The rearrangement joins TRBV19 to TRBJ1-5; maybe TRBD1 (6 bases). V lost 7 bases, J lost 3 bases, and 13 bases lay in between. CDR1 LNHDA and CDR2 SQIVND come from the germline V gene (reference sequence). The CDR3 has 14 amino acids. The sequenced CDR3 bases are TGTGCCAGTACGAAACAGGGAGACAATCAGCCC. It encodes CASTKQGDNQP. The full CDR3 is CASTKQGDNQPQHF.

With regard to this clone: The CDR3 end falls 3 residues outside the read, so it is completed with the germline J gene. This sequence joins TRBV12-3 or TRBV12-4 and TRBJ2-7, with 7 bases identical to TRBD1. CDR3 length: 13 amino acids. Trimming took 5 bases from V and 3 from J; bases not matched to a gene: 4. The sequenced part of the CDR3 DNA is TGTGCCAGCAGTGCAGGGGGTGTCTACGAG. This gives the protein CASSAGGVYE. The entire CDR3 is CASSAGGVYEQYF.

To note about this clone: Its ends do not fully match the called genes, so a read error is possible. The CDR3 DNA, read in part, is TGCGCCAGCAGCCAAGACAGGGTGAATGAAAAA. This translates into CASSQDRVNEK. The complete CDR3 protein is CASSQDRVNEKLFF. The chain employs TRBV4-2 and TRBJ1-4; TRBD1 matches at 7 bases. From the germline J gene comes the end of the CDR3, since the read stops 3 residues before it. The CDR3 loop spans 14 amino acids. Germline CDR1 reads LGHNA; CDR2 reads YNFKEQ.

Worth noting for this clone: The read gets to within 3 residues of the CDR3 end, and the germline J gene fills in the rest. The rearrangement uses TRBV12-3 or TRBV12-4 and TRBJ2-7; a weak D match, TRBD1 (5 bases). V lost 2 bases to trimming and J lost 1 base, with 15 bases between them. This CDR3 spans 16 amino acids. The CDR3 is CASSLPRTLVSYEQYF. The CDR3 bases that were read are TGTGCCAGCAGTTTACCAAGGACATTGGTATCCTACGAG.

Worth noting for this clone: The read terminates 3 residues before the CDR3 end, so the remaining end is supplied by the germline J gene. The chain recombines TRBV6-2 or TRBV6-3 with TRBJ2-7, with a weak D call TRBD2 (6 bases). The germline V gene has CDR1 MNHEY and CDR2 SVGEGT. Trimming took off 6 bases at V and 4 bases at J, with 19 bases between the two ends. The CDR3 is 15 residues long. CDR3 region: CASSQGASGTYEQYF. The sequenced part of the CDR3 DNA is TGTGCCAGCAGCCAAGGCGCCTCCGGGACTTACGAG.

Worth noting for this clone: The CDR3 extends 3 residues past the end of the read, so its final part is completed from the germline J gene. This sequence joins TRBV18 and TRBJ2-3, with D unclear. Trimming stripped 0 bases from V and 5 bases from J, with 6 bases between. Looked up from germline, CDR1 is KGHSH and CDR2 is LQKENI. The CDR3 spans 13 residues. The DNA read from the CDR3 is TGTGCCAGCTCACCACCGGGCAGAGATACG. Its translation: CASSPPGRDT. The full CDR3 reads CASSPPGRDTQYF.

To note about this clone: The read finishes 3 residues shy of the CDR3 end, and the germline J gene is used to complete it. The chain uses TRBV7-9 and TRBJ1-1; 9 bases line up with TRBD1. This CDR3 comprises 13 residues. Germline CDR1 is SEHNR and CDR2 is FQNEAQ (reference sequence). J was trimmed by 4 bases and V by 5 bases; bases with no gene match: 2. Incomplete CDR3 DNA: TGTGCCAGCAGCAACAGGGGGCCCACTGAA. Translating gives CASSNRGPTE. The whole CDR3 reads CASSNRGPTEAFF.

Points on this clone: The read gets to within 3 residues of the CDR3 end, and the germline J gene fills in the rest. The V call is TRBV14, the J call TRBJ2-1; TRBD1 is a possible D gene (5 bases). From germline, CDR1 is SGHDN and CDR2 FVKESK. V was trimmed by 8 bases and J by 2 bases, leaving 10 bases between them. This CDR3 has 13 amino acids. CDR3 bases read: TGTGCCAGCGCCCCAGGGCCCTACAATGAG. Translation: CASAPGPYNE. The whole CDR3 reads CASAPGPYNEQFF.

Notes on this clone: The read stops 3 residues short of the end of the CDR3; the missing end is completed from the germline J gene. The rearrangement joins TRBV20-1 to TRBJ2-5; D might be TRBD2 (6 bases). Trimming shortened V by 6 bases and J by 6 bases, and 17 bases separated the two germline ends. This CDR3 contains 13 residues. The V gene's germline CDR1 is DFQATT and CDR2 SNEGSKA (reference sequence). CDR3 bases read: TGCAGTGCGAAAGAAGGGCGGGGCCAGACC. Its protein product is CSAKEGRGQT. The whole CDR3 protein reads CSAKEGRGQTQYF.